The 6 T cell receptor beta chains reported below all come from one sample, sequenced in a study of T-cell reconstitution after alpha-beta-depleted transplantation in children. For TCRbeta, the library was prepared with unique molecular identifiers. Using its own MiXCR run on the PCR reads, TCRdb lists one record per CDR3 protein. The sample consists of around 450,000 distinct CDR3 sequences, 8% to 11% of them appearing once. The sample here was PBMCs, taken before TCRalphabeta/CD19-depleted stem cell transplant. Receptor source: a child aged 2 to 15 with inherited bone marrow failure, due to receive a stem cell transplant.

This clonotype appeared many times. The V gene is TRBV27, the J gene TRBJ2-1; the match to TRBD2 covers 8 bases. Germline V gene sequence: CDR1 MNHEY, CDR2 SMNVEV (reference sequence). CDR3 length equals 14 residues. Trimming cost V 5 bases and J 3 bases; bases outside gene matches: 3. CDR3 coding DNA: TGTGCCAGCAGTCCAGCGGGAGACTACAATGAGCAGTTCTTC. Its protein is CASSPAGDYNEQFF.

This clonotype was observed many times. The J gene is TRBJ2-7, the V gene TRBV5-1, with a tentative D call TRBD1 (5 bases). The germline gives CDR1 SGHRS, CDR2 YFSETQ. The CDR3 has 13 amino acids. With 2 bases removed from V and 5 bases from J, the gap between germline ends came to 11 bases. CDR3 sequence: CASSLTGSDEQYF. The DNA for the CDR3 is TGCGCCAGCAGCTTAACAGGTTCCGACGAGCAGTACTTC. The full variable domain, its missing parts supplied by reference TRBV5-1 and TRBJ2-7, is KAGVTQTPRYLIKTRGQQVTLSCSPISGHRSVSWYQQTPGQGLQFLFEYFSETQRNKGNFPGRFSGRQFSNSRSEMNVSTLELGDSALYLCASSLTGSDEQYFGPGTRLTVT.

This clonotype has at least ten counts. The J gene is TRBJ2-3, the V gene TRBV2; possibly TRBD1 or TRBD2 for D (5 bases each). This CDR3 has 15 amino acids. Trimming took 5 bases from V and 6 from J, leaving 18 bases between them. The germline CDR1 and CDR2 sequences are SNHLY and FYNNEI. This CDR3 reads CASSSRDGPLDTQYF. CDR3 in DNA: TGTGCCAGCAGTTCCCGGGACGGTCCGCTGGATACGCAGTATTTT.

This clonotype was seen more than once but under ten times. At one of its ends the junction is not consistent with the germline gene, which may arise from a read error. This sequence joins TRBV7-6 and TRBJ1-5, with D unresolved. Germline V gene data show CDR1 as SGHVS and CDR2 as FNYEAQ. The CDR3 totals 17 residues. The CDR3 sequence is CASSRSSGPNSNQPRHF. The CDR3 nucleotides read TGTGCCAGCAGCCGAAGCTCTGGCCCGAATAGCAATCAGCCCCGGCATTTT.

As for this clonotype: One end of the junction does not line up with germline, which may come from a read error. V usage is TRBV11-2 and J usage is TRBJ2-1; maybe TRBD2 (6 bases). The germline CDR1 and CDR2 sequences are SGHAT and FQNNGV. The CDR3 length is 11 residues. CDR3 DNA sequence: TGTGCCAGCAGCCCCTCTAGCGAGCTGTTCTTC. Amino acids: CASSPSSELFF.

This clonotype showed up many times. The CDR3 reads CASSYRASGNTGELFF. The CDR3 DNA reads as TGCGCCAGCAGCTATCGGGCTAGCGGGAACACCGGGGAGCTGTTTTTT. The chain recombines TRBV5-1 with TRBJ2-2; 7 positions agree with TRBD2. V lost 3 bases to trimming and J lost 1 base; unmatched junction nucleotides: 6. The CDR3 is 16 residues long. The germline gives CDR1 SGHRS, CDR2 YFSETQ.